This T cell receptor (beta chain) was recorded in a study of blood T cell repertoires in COVID-19. Study details: PBMCs, B-cell-depleted T cells, or T cells provided the cDNA or gDNA that made up the material.

Data came from immunoSEQ multiplex PCR; TCRdb stores just in-frame clones and leaves some out. Here the sample spans a few hundred thousand clones, roughly 85% being singletons. There are 14 residues in the CDR3. In germline, CDR1 is MNHEY, CDR2 SVGEGT. The junction had 8 bases not matched to a gene; V was cut back by 6 bases and J by 3 bases. The J gene is TRBJ2-7, the V gene TRBV6-2 or TRBV6-3, with 7 bases matching TRBD1. Material for sequencing was peripheral blood. The clonotype comes from a human donor in a cohort sampled during active COVID-19. As DNA, the CDR3 is TGTGCCAGCAGGTACAGGGGTAATCGCTACGAGCAGTACTTC. Protein sequence: CASRYRGNRYEQYF.